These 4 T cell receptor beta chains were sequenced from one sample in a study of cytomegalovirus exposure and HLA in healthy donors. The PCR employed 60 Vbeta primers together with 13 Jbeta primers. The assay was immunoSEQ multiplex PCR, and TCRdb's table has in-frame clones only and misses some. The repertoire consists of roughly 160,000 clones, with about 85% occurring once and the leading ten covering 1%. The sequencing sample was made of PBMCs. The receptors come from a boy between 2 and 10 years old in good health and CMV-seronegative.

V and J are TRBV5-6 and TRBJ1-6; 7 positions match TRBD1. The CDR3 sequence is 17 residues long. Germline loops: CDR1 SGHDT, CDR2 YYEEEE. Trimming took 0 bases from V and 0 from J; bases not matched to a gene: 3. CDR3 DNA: TGTGCCAGCAGCTTGGTCGGGACAGCCTCCTATAATTCACCCCTCCACTTT. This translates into CASSLVGTASYNSPLHF.

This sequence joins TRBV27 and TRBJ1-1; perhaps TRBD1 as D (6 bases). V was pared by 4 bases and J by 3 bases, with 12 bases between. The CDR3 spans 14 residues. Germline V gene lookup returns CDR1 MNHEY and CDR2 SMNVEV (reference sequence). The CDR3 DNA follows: TGTGCCAGCAGTTACCGGGACACCGACACTGAAGCTTTCTTT. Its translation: CASSYRDTDTEAFF.

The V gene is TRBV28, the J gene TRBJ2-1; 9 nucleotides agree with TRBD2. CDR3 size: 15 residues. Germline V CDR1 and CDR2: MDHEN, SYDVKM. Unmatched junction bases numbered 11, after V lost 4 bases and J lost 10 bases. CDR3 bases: TGTGCCAGCAGTTACCCCTCGCGGGAGGGCACGGAGCAGTTCTTC. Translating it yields CASSYPSREGTEQFF.

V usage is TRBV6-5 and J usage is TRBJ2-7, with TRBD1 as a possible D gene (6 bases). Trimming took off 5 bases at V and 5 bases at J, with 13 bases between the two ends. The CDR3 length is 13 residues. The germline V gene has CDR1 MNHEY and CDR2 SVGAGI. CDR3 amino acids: CASSRTGNHEQYF. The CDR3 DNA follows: TGTGCCAGCAGTCGTACAGGGAACCACGAGCAGTACTTC.